These T cell receptor beta chains were read from a single sample in a study of T-cell reconstitution after alpha-beta-depleted transplantation in children. TCRdb re-analysed the PCR reads in MiXCR, keeping a single row per CDR3 protein. The repertoire consists of almost 600,000 distinct CDR3 sequences, with over 20% occurring once and the leading ten covering about a third. Source: PBMCs, taken before TCRalphabeta/CD19-depleted stem cell transplant. The receptor source for this set is a boy younger than two with Wiskott-Aldrich syndrome, due to receive a stem cell transplant. Both conserved end residues are part of each CDR3. The D gene is left open where the match is weak. Clone size appears in some rows only: once, few, many, or a class for an expanded clone.

clone_size	d_call	v_call	cdr3_length	j_call	cdr3_nt	cdr3_aa
NA	NA	TRBV2	17	TRBJ2-3	TGTGCCAGCAGTTTAGCCTTCCGGTGGGCTAGCACAGATACGCAGTATTTT	CASSLAFRWASTDTQYF
few	NA	TRBV27	18	TRBJ2-6	TGTGCCAGCAGTTTAAGGCAGGTTCAACTCTCTGGGGCCAACGTCCTGACTTTC	CASSLRQVQLSGANVLTF
few	NA	TRBV12-3/TRBV12-4	15	TRBJ1-1	TGTGCCAGCAGATTTCAGGGGCTTTCGAACACTGAAGCTTTCTTT	CASRFQGLSNTEAFF
NA	NA	TRBV5-1	16	TRBJ2-1	TGCGCCAGCAGCCCGATTCTGGCGGGAAATTACAATGAGCAGTTCTTC	CASSPILAGNYNEQFF
few	TRBD2	TRBV5-6	14	TRBJ2-1	TGTGCCAGCAGGCCAGCGGGAGCGTCAGGTGAGCAGTTCTTC	CASRPAGASGEQFF
few	NA	TRBV14	12	TRBJ1-4	TGTGCCAGCAGCCAAGTGCGGGAAAAACTGTTTTTT	CASSQVREKLFF
NA	NA	TRBV29-1	10	TRBJ1-2	TGCAGCGTAGCAGGGAATGGCTACACCTTC	CSVAGNGYTF
NA	NA	TRBV29-1	11	TRBJ2-7	TGCAGCGTTGAAGCCCCCTACGAGCAGTACTTC	CSVEAPYEQYF
NA	NA	TRBV5-1	16	TRBJ2-1	TGCGCCAGCAGCTTGGCCAAGGCTAGCGCAAACAATGAGCAGTTCTTC	CASSLAKASANNEQFF
NA	TRBD2	TRBV24-1	17	TRBJ2-3	TGTGCCACCAGTGATTTTGGTAGCGGGAGGGAGACAGATACGCAGTATTTT	CATSDFGSGRETDTQYF
NA	TRBD1	TRBV12-3/TRBV12-4	14	TRBJ1-2	TGTGCCAGCAGAAAGGGACAGGGGCACTATGGCTACACCTTC	CASRKGQGHYGYTF
few	NA	TRBV24-1	15	TRBJ2-1	TGTGCCACCAGTGATCCGGGAACTCACTACAATGAGCAGTTCTTC	CATSDPGTHYNEQFF
NA	TRBD1	TRBV12-3/TRBV12-4	15	TRBJ2-7	TGTGCCAGCAGCCCAAGGACAGGGTTAGACTACGAGCAGTACTTC	CASSPRTGLDYEQYF
NA	NA	TRBV10-3	14	TRBJ2-7	TGTGCCATAAGGGACCGCTTAAACCCCTACGAGCAGTACTTC	CAIRDRLNPYEQYF
NA	TRBD1	TRBV5-1	15	TRBJ2-6	TGCGCCAGCAGCTTTACAGGGGCTGGGGCCAACGTCCTGACTTTC	CASSFTGAGANVLTF
few	TRBD2	TRBV3-1	14	TRBJ2-2	TGTGCCAGCAGCCAGGGGACTAGGTCCGGGGAGCTGTTTTTT	CASSQGTRSGELFF
few	NA	TRBV13	14	TRBJ1-1	TGTGCCAGCAGCTTGGGACACCGGAACACTGAAGCTTTCTTT	CASSLGHRNTEAFF
NA	NA	TRBV14	15	TRBJ2-1	TGTGCCAGCAGCCAAGATCTACTACCCTACAATGAGCAGTTCTTC	CASSQDLLPYNEQFF
NA	NA	TRBV5-1	14	TRBJ2-7	TGCGCCAGCAGCTTGGATGGGGGCTTATACGAGCAGTACTTC	CASSLDGGLYEQYF
NA	NA	TRBV20-1	14	TRBJ1-5	TGCAGTGCTACCAAGGCCCGGGGGAATCAGCCCCAGCATTTT	CSATKARGNQPQHF
NA	TRBD1	TRBV10-3	19	TRBJ2-6	TGTGCCATCAGTGTCTCACCGGGACAGGGACGCTCTGGGGCCAACGTCCTGACTTTC	CAISVSPGQGRSGANVLTF
NA	TRBD2	TRBV29-1	15	TRBJ2-1	TGCAGCACCCTGGGAGGGCCACGGTCCTACAATGAGCAGTTCTTC	CSTLGGPRSYNEQFF
few	NA	TRBV24-1	15	TRBJ2-1	TGTGCCACCGCAGGGGGGGGGAGCTCCTACAATGAGCAGTTCTTC	CATAGGGSSYNEQFF
few	NA	TRBV7-2	15	TRBJ1-1	TGTGCCAGCAGCTCGACAGCGGGGGAGGATACTGAAGCTTTCTTT	CASSSTAGEDTEAFF
NA	NA	TRBV5-1	15	TRBJ2-7	TGCGCCAGCAGGCGGCTCTTCGGGGGAACGGACGAGCAGTACTTC	CASRRLFGGTDEQYF
few	NA	TRBV6-5	18	TRBJ1-2	TGTGCCAGCAGTTACTCGTTTGCACGGGGGTACTCTAACTATGGCTACACCTTC	CASSYSFARGYSNYGYTF
NA	NA	TRBV5-1	14	TRBJ1-1	TGCGCCAGCAGCCCCAACCCAGGGAACACTGAAGCTTTCTTT	CASSPNPGNTEAFF
many	TRBD2	TRBV5-6	16	TRBJ2-1	TGTGCCAGCAGAGGTTGGGGACTAGCGGGAACCTATGAGCAGTTCTTC	CASRGWGLAGTYEQFF
few	TRBD2	TRBV7-2	14	TRBJ2-7	TGTGCCAGCAGCTTTCAAGCGGGAGGCTACGAGCAGTACTTC	CASSFQAGGYEQYF
few	NA	TRBV5-1	14	TRBJ2-5	TGCGCCAGCAGCTCCGGTGCGGGAAGGGAGACCCAGTACTTC	CASSSGAGRETQYF
few	TRBD2	TRBV5-1	15	TRBJ2-1	TGCGCCAGCAGCTTGAACCCGGGAGGACACAATGAGCAGTTCTTC	CASSLNPGGHNEQFF
few	NA	TRBV25-1	15	TRBJ2-7	TGTGCCAGCAGTGAGACGGGTCCGAGGATTTACGAGCAGTACTTC	CASSETGPRIYEQYF